The rows below give T cell receptor beta chains drawn from one sample of a study of blood T cell repertoires in COVID-19. Only in-frame clones appear in the TCRdb table, and some are missing; sequencing was by immunoSEQ multiplex PCR. The table shows 270,000 or so clones, with roughly 84% occurring only once. The sequencing input was PBMCs or T cells enriched from blood (not recorded which). The receptors come from a woman between 50 and 59 years old who had been exposed to COVID-19. The CDR3 runs from the conserved cysteine through the conserved F or W. The size entry is marked missing in some rows and otherwise reads once, few, many or a size class.

TRBV6-5	TRBJ1-2	once	CASSYSSGEGYTF
TRBV7-2	TRBJ2-1	.	CASLRGIPDYLYNEQFF
TRBV14	TRBJ1-1	.	CASSQLVGTAAFF
TRBV7-2	TRBJ2-3	.	CASSLFAVAPDTQYF
TRBV5-5	TRBJ1-5	once	CASSLEGPRGSQHF
TRBV7-8	TRBJ1-6	.	CASSSVLNSPLHF
TRBV10-3	TRBJ1-3	once	CAISVAIAGNTIYF
TRBV5-3	TRBJ1-5	.	CARSLDEGEPQHF
TRBV6-2/TRBV6-3	TRBJ2-5	.	CASSGRQFGTQYF
TRBV14	TRBJ2-5	once	CASSQLQAQETQYF
TRBV27	TRBJ2-7	.	CASRDNTGEEQYF